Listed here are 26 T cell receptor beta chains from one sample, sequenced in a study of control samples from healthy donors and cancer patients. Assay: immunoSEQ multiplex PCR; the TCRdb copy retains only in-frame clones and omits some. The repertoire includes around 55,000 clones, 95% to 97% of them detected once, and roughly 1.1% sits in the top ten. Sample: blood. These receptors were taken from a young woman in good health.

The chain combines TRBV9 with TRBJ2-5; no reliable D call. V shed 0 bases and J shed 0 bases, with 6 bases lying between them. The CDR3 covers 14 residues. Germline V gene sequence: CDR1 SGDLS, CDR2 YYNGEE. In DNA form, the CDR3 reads TGTGCCAGCAGCGTAGGTGGCAACCAAGAGACCCAGTACTTC. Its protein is CASSVGGNQETQYF.

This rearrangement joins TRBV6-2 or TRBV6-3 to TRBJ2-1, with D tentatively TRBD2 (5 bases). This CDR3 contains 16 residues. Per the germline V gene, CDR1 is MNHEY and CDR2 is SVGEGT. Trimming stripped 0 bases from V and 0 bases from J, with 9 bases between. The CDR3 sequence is CASSYSSGRSYNEQFF. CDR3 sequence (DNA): TGTGCCAGCAGTTACTCAAGCGGTCGCTCCTACAATGAGCAGTTCTTC.

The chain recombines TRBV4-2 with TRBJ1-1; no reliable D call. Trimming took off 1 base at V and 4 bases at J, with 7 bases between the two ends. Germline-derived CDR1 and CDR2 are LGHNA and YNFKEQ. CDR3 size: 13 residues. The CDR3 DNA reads TGTGCCAGCAGCCAAGGTTCGGGCACTGAAGCTTTCTTT. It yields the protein CASSQGSGTEAFF.

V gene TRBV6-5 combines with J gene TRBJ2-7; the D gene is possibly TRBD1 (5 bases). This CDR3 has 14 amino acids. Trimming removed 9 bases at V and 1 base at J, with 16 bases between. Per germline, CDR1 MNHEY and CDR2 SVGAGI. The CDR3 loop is CASARRGNSYEQYF. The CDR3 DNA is TGTGCCAGTGCCAGAAGGGGTAATTCCTACGAGCAGTACTTC.

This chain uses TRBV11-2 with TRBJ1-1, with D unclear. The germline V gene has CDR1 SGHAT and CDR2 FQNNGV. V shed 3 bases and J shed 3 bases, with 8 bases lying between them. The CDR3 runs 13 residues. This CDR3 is CASSFGGYTEAFF. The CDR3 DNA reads TGTGCCAGCAGCTTCGGTGGGTACACTGAAGCTTTCTTT. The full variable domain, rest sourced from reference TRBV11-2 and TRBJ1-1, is EAGVAQSPRYKIIEKRQSVAFWCNPISGHATLYWYQQILGQGPKLLIQFQNNGVVDDSQLPKDRFSAERLKGVDSTLKIQPAKLEDSAVYLCASSFGGYTEAFFGQGTRLTVV.

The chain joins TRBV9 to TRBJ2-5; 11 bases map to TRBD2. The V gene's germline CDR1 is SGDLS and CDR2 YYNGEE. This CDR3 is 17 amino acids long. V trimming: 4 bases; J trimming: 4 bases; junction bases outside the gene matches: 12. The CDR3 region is CASSPRPVSGGGETQYF. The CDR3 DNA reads TGTGCCAGCAGCCCTAGACCAGTTAGCGGGGGGGGAGAGACCCAGTACTTC.

CDR3 residues: CASSAPGGENQPQHF. The CDR3 coding sequence is TGTGCCAGCAGTGCCCCCGGGGGAGAAAATCAGCCCCAGCATTTT. V and J are TRBV2 and TRBJ1-5, with D tentatively TRBD1 (5 bases). The CDR3 loop spans 15 amino acids. V lost 4 bases, J lost 4 bases, and 14 bases lay in between. The germline V gene has CDR1 SNHLY and CDR2 FYNNEI.

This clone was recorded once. CDR3 in amino acids: CSVDERGGDTGELFF. The CDR3 DNA follows: TGCAGCGTTGATGAGCGGGGTGGAGACACCGGGGAGCTGTTTTTT. This sequence joins TRBV29-1 and TRBJ2-2; TRBD2 agrees at 7 bases. The length of the CDR3 is 15 residues. The V gene's germline CDR1 is SQVTM and CDR2 ANQGSEA. Unmatched junction bases numbered 7, after V lost 3 bases and J lost 3 bases.

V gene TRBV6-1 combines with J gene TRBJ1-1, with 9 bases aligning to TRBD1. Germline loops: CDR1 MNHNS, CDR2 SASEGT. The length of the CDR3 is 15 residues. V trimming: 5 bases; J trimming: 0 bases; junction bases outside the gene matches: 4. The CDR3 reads CASSWGTGMNTEAFF. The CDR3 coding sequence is TGTGCCAGCAGTTGGGGGACAGGGATGAACACTGAAGCTTTCTTT.

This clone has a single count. The CDR3 region is CASSLGGQGLPVGYEQYF. CDR3 bases: TGCGCCAGCAGCTTGGGGGGACAGGGTTTGCCGGTTGGTTACGAGCAGTACTTC. The V call is TRBV5-1, the J call TRBJ2-7; 9 nucleotides line up with TRBD1. Trimming took 0 bases from V and 4 from J; bases not matched to a gene: 14. From germline, CDR1 is SGHRS and CDR2 YFSETQ. This CDR3 is 18 amino acids long.

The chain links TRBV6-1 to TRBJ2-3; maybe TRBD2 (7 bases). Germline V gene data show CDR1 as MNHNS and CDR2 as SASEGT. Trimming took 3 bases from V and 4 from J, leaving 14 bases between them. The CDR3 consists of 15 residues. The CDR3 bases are TGTGCCAGCAGTGAGGGAGGGGGGGCAGCAGATACGCAGTATTTT. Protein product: CASSEGGGAADTQYF.

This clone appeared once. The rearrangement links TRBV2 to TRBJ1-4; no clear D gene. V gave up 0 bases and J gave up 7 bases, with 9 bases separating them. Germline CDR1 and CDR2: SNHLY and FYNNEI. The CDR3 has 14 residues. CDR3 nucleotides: TGTGCCAGCAGTGAAGCAAGACTGACTGAAAAACTGTTTTTT. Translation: CASSEARLTEKLFF.

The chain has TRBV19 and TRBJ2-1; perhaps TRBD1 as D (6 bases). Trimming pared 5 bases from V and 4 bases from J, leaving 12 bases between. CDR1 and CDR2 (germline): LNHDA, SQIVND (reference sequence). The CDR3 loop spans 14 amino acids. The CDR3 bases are TGTGCCAGTAGTCTCACAGGGCTTTACAATGAGCAGTTCTTC. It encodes CASSLTGLYNEQFF.

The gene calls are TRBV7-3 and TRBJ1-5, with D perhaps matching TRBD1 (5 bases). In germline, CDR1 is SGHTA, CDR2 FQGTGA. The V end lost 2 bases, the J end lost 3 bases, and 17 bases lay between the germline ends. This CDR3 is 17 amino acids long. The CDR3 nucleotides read TGTGCCAGCAGCTTAGGAGATCCTGACAGCCTCAATCAGCCCCAGCATTTT. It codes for CASSLGDPDSLNQPQHF.

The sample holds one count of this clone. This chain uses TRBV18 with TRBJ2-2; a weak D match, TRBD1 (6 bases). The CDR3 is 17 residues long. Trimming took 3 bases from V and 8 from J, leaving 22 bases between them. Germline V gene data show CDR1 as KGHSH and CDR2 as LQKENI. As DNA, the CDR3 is TGTGCCAGCTCACCTACCCCTACAGGGTTCCCACCGGGGGAGCTGTTTTTT. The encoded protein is CASSPTPTGFPPGELFF.

In DNA form, the CDR3 reads TGTGCCAGCAGTTTAGGGCCCCTAGGGGGCTATGGCTACACCTTC. Encoded protein: CASSLGPLGGYGYTF. V and J are TRBV28 and TRBJ1-2; a possible D gene is TRBD1 (6 bases). This CDR3 spans 15 amino acids. V lost 2 bases to trimming and J lost 4 bases, with 14 bases between them. The V gene's germline CDR1 is MDHEN and CDR2 SYDVKM.

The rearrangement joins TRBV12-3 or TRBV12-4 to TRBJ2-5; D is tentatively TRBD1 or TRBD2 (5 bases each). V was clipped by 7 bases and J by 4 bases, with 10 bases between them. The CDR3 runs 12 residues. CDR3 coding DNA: TGTGCCAGCACCCGGGGACGAGAGACCCAGTACTTC. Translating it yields CASTRGRETQYF.

This chain's CDR3 is CASSSSLVDEDYGYTF. The DNA for the CDR3 is TGTGCCAGCAGTTCCAGTCTAGTCGACGAGGACTATGGCTACACCTTC. The chain employs TRBV6-5 and TRBJ1-2; D uncertain. Germline CDR1 MNHEY, CDR2 SVGAGI. The CDR3 covers 16 residues. Trimming took 4 bases from V and 3 from J, leaving 18 bases between them.

This CDR3 is CASSLTRQGTSEQFF. DNA for the CDR3: TGTGCCAGCAGCTTAACGCGACAGGGTACTTCTGAGCAGTTCTTC. V and J are TRBV7-3 and TRBJ2-1; 7 positions match TRBD1. V was pared by 0 bases and J by 9 bases, with 8 bases of the junction left unmatched. This CDR3 contains 15 residues. In germline, CDR1 is SGHTA, CDR2 FQGTGA.

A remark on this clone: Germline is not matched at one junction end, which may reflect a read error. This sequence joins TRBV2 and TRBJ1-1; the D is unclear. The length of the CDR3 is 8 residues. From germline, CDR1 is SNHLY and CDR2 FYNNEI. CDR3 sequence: CARGKDYF. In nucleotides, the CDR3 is TGTGCCAGGGGCAAGGACTACTTT.

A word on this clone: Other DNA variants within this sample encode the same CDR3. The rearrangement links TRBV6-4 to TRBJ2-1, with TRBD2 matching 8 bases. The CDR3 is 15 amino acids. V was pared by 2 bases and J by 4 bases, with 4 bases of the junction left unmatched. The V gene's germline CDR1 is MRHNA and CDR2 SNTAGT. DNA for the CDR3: TGTGCCAGCAGTGACACCCGGGGGGGTTACAATGAGCAGTTCTTC. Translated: CASSDTRGGYNEQFF.

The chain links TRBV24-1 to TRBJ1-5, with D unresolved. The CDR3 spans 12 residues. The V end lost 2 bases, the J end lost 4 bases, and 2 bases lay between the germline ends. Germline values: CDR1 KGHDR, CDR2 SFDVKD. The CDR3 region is CATSDSNQPQHF. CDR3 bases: TGTGCCACCAGTGATTCAAATCAGCCCCAGCATTTT.

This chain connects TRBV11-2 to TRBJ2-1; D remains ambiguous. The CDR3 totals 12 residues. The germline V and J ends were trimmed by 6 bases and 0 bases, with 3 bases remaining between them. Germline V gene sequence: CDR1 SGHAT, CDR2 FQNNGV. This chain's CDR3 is CASSFSYNEQFF. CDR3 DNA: TGTGCCAGCAGTTTCTCCTACAATGAGCAGTTCTTC.

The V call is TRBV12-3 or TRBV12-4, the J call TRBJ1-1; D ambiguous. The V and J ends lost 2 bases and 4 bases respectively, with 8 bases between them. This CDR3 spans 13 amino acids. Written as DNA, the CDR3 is TGTGCCAGCAGTTTAAATGATGGCACTGAAGCTTTCTTT. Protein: CASSLNDGTEAFF.

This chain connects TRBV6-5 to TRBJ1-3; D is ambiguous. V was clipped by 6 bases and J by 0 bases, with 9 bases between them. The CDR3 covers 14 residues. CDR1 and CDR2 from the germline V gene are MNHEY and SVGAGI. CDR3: CASSPSVSGNTIYF. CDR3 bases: TGTGCCAGCAGCCCCAGCGTCTCTGGAAACACCATATATTTT.

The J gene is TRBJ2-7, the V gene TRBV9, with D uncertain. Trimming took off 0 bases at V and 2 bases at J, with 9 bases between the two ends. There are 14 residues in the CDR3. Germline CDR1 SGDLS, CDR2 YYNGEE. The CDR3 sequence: CASSVEVQPYEQYF. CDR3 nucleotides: TGTGCCAGCAGCGTAGAAGTACAGCCCTACGAGCAGTACTTC.